What follows describes a single T cell receptor beta chain. What it recognizes is unknown. This PCR relied on a set of 60 Vbeta primers and 13 Jbeta primers. Assay used: immunoSEQ multiplex PCR; TCRdb lists only in-frame clones, some missing. This table holds 120,000 or so clones, under 85% found once. Donors in the study were healthy people who gave bone marrow. This specimen belongs to a study of cytomegalovirus exposure and HLA in healthy donors. Study outcomes and limitations: TCR beta sequences reportedly predicted most subjects' HLA-A and HLA-B alleles accurately.

The CDR3 consists of 13 residues. Trimming pared 6 bases from V and 11 bases from J, leaving 19 bases between. Per the germline V gene, CDR1 is MNHEY and CDR2 is SVGAGI. The source of this sequence is a young man in good health and CMV-seropositive. V and J are TRBV6-5 and TRBJ1-1; no clear D. Sequencing used PBMCs. The CDR3 DNA is TGTGCCAGCAGAGAGGGTTTCAGTCCGTTGGCTTTCTTT. Translated, it gives CASREGFSPLAFF.